The 19 T cell receptor beta chains below were found in one sample sequenced in a study of shared T cell receptors in the human thymus. Generated by immunoSEQ multiplex PCR, the TCRdb table keeps only in-frame clones and is missing some. The sample contains roughly 660,000 clones, more than 75% of which appear only once. A further study also used this sample, focusing on human thymus T cells.

The sequencing input was thymocytes. The receptors shown here come from a boy younger than two with a congenital heart defect.

The V and J genes are TRBV30 and TRBJ1-2; 8 bases are a match to TRBD1. The CDR3 length is 15 residues. V was pared by 2 bases and J by 0 bases, with 5 bases of the junction left unmatched. Germline lookup yields CDR1 GTSNPN and CDR2 SVGIG (reference sequence). DNA for the CDR3: TGTGCCTGGAGTACCAGGACAGGGTCTAACTATGGCTACACCTTC. The encoded protein is CAWSTRTGSNYGYTF.

The chain joins TRBV9 to TRBJ2-1, with 7 bases identical to TRBD1. The CDR3 loop spans 17 amino acids. V was pared by 0 bases and J by 0 bases, with 6 bases of the junction left unmatched. Germline values: CDR1 SGDLS, CDR2 YYNGEE. The CDR3 nucleotides are TGTGCCAGCAGCGTAGGTACAGGGGCCAGCTCCTACAATGAGCAGTTCTTC. It yields the protein CASSVGTGASSYNEQFF.

V is TRBV7-9 and J is TRBJ2-7, with 8 bases that match TRBD1. Germline CDR1 is SEHNR and CDR2 is FQNEAQ (reference sequence). The ends lost 2 bases at V and 4 bases at J; junction bases unmatched: 1. CDR3 length: 13 residues. The DNA of the CDR3 is TGTGCCAGCAGCTTACGGGACAGGTACGAGCAGTACTTC. Amino acid sequence: CASSLRDRYEQYF. Full variable domain (missing parts from reference TRBV7-9 and TRBJ2-7): DTGVSQNPRHKITKRGQNVTFRCDPISEHNRLYWYRQTLGQGPEFLTYFQNEAQLEKSRLLSDRFSAERPKGSFSTLEIQRTEQGDSAMYLCASSLRDRYEQYFGPGTRLTVT.

The chain is built from TRBV2 and TRBJ2-7; 7 positions agree with TRBD2. The CDR3 loop spans 16 amino acids. The germline V gene has CDR1 SNHLY and CDR2 FYNNEI. J was trimmed by 11 bases and V by 8 bases; bases with no gene match: 24. In DNA form, the CDR3 reads TGTGCCAGCGGCTCGAGCGGGGCCCCTATCCTACGAGTGGAGTACTTC. Translated, it gives CASGSSGAPILRVEYF.

The CDR3 reads CSVPGLAGGECGFQFF. CDR3 DNA sequence: TGCAGCGTCCCAGGACTAGCGGGAGGGGAGTGTGGTTTCCAGTTCTTC. The chain has TRBV29-1 and TRBJ2-1; 15 bases fit TRBD2. Germline CDR1 and CDR2: SQVTM and ANQGSEA. V was pared by 6 bases and J by 13 bases, with 16 bases of the junction left unmatched. This CDR3 is built from 16 residues.

The CDR3 is CAGQGARNNEKLFF. Here the CDR3 DNA reads TGTGCCGGACAGGGGGCGCGGAATAATGAAAAACTGTTTTTT. The chain employs TRBV30 and TRBJ1-4; 11 bases are shared with TRBD1. The CDR3 has 14 residues. Germline loops: CDR1 GTSNPN, CDR2 SVGIG (reference sequence). V shed 8 bases, J shed 4 bases, and the junction held 6 bases outside the gene matches.

A single count supports this clone. The J gene is TRBJ1-5, the V gene TRBV5-5, with a weak D call TRBD1 (6 bases). CDR1 SGHKS and CDR2 YYEKEE come from the germline V gene (reference sequence). Between the trimmed V and J ends, which lost 4 bases and 5 bases, there was a span of 16 bases. This CDR3 has 15 residues. This CDR3 is CASSHPSDSDQPQHF. DNA for the CDR3: TGTGCCAGCAGCCATCCCTCGGACAGTGATCAGCCCCAGCATTTT.

V usage is TRBV2 and J usage is TRBJ2-2; 9 positions agree with TRBD2. The CDR3 runs to 16 residues. Trimming at V came to 6 bases and at J to 5 bases, leaving 10 bases not matched to a gene. In germline, CDR1 is SNHLY, CDR2 FYNNEI. CDR3 sequence (DNA): TGTGCCAGCAGCTTACTAGCGGGTAAACGGACCGGGGAGCTGTTTTTT. It encodes CASSLLAGKRTGELFF.

This clone occurred once. The J gene is TRBJ1-5, the V gene TRBV6-9, with a weak D call TRBD1 (6 bases). Trimming stripped 8 bases from V and 2 bases from J, with 16 bases between. The CDR3 has 15 residues. CDR1 and CDR2 (germline): MNHGY, SVAAGI. The CDR3 nucleotides read TGTGCCAGCCCTACAGGGAGTGTAGGCAATCAGCCCCAGCATTTT. The encoded protein is CASPTGSVGNQPQHF.

The V call is TRBV5-1, the J call TRBJ1-2; TRBD1 agrees at 9 bases. The germline gives CDR1 SGHRS, CDR2 YFSETQ. The CDR3 runs 14 residues. The V and J ends lost 0 bases and 9 bases, in that order; junction bases with no gene match: 6. CDR3 protein: CASSLGQGGYSYTF. The DNA for the CDR3 is TGCGCCAGCAGCTTGGGACAGGGGGGATATAGCTACACCTTC.

The V gene is TRBV25-1, the J gene TRBJ1-1; 8 nucleotides agree with TRBD1. CDR3 length equals 14 residues. Per the germline V gene, CDR1 is MGHDK and CDR2 is SYGVNS. V lost 5 bases, J lost 1 base, and 3 bases stayed unmatched. The DNA of the CDR3 is TGTGCCAGCAGTCTAGGACAGGGGAACACTGAAGCTTTCTTT. Encoded protein: CASSLGQGNTEAFF.

The chain carries TRBV28 and TRBJ2-6; D perhaps matches TRBD1 (5 bases). This CDR3 is 15 amino acids long. V lost 10 bases and J lost 4, with 17 bases in between. The germline gives CDR1 MDHEN, CDR2 SYDVKM. CDR3 coding DNA: TGTGCCACCCACCCGCAGGGCGTGGGGGCCAACGTCCTGACTTTC. Encoded protein: CATHPQGVGANVLTF.

The gene calls are TRBV2 and TRBJ2-7, with 7 bases identical to TRBD2. Unmatched junction bases numbered 6, after V lost 2 bases and J lost 2 bases. Germline V gene data show CDR1 as SNHLY and CDR2 as FYNNEI. This CDR3 contains 15 residues. CDR3 coding DNA: TGTGCCAGCAGTGAACGTGCGGGAGTCCCCTACGAGCAGTACTTC. It encodes CASSERAGVPYEQYF.

The rearrangement uses TRBV6-5 and TRBJ1-2; 8 bases map to TRBD1. The junction had 9 bases not matched to a gene; V was cut back by 4 bases and J by 5 bases. The CDR3 totals 15 residues. Germline V gene lookup returns CDR1 MNHEY and CDR2 SVGAGI. The CDR3 sequence is CASSSRTGLEYGYTF. The CDR3, as DNA: TGTGCCAGCAGTTCTAGGACAGGGTTGGAATATGGCTACACCTTC.

The chain joins TRBV19 to TRBJ1-5, with TRBD1 matching 9 bases. This CDR3 is 19 amino acids long. With 2 bases clipped from V and 0 bases from J, the junction kept 11 bases outside the gene matches. Germline CDR1 and CDR2: LNHDA and SQIVND (reference sequence). The CDR3 protein is CASSINGDRVDLSNQPQHF. In DNA, the CDR3 is TGTGCCAGTAGTATAAATGGGGACAGGGTGGATCTTAGCAATCAGCCCCAGCATTTT.

Notes on this clone: Other nucleotide sequences from this sample produce the same CDR3. The chain joins TRBV27 to TRBJ2-1; 8 positions agree with TRBD2. CDR1 and CDR2 (germline): MNHEY, SMNVEV (reference sequence). Trimming took 5 bases from V and 0 from J; bases not matched to a gene: 0. CDR3 length: 14 residues. In DNA, the CDR3 is TGTGCCAGCAGTAGCGGGGGCTCCTACAATGAGCAGTTCTTC. Translated, it gives CASSSGGSYNEQFF.

The J gene is TRBJ1-4, the V gene TRBV27; 9 nucleotides agree with TRBD1. The CDR3 sequence is 14 residues long. The germline V gene has CDR1 MNHEY and CDR2 SMNVEV (reference sequence). Trimming at V came to 5 bases and at J to 8 bases, leaving 6 bases not matched to a gene. The CDR3 coding sequence is TGTGCCAGCAGTATGGGACAGGGACGAGAAAAACTGTTTTTT. Translating it yields CASSMGQGREKLFF.

The V call is TRBV20-1, the J call TRBJ1-1; D gene ambiguous. The CDR3 sequence is 11 residues long. CDR1 and CDR2 (germline): DFQATT, SNEGSKA (reference sequence). V was shortened by 6 bases and J by 12 bases, with 17 bases between the two germline ends. In DNA, the CDR3 is TGCAGTGCCGCGCGGGCCCCAGTCTCTTTCTTT. As protein: CSAARAPVSFF.

J is TRBJ2-7 and V is TRBV6-5; D remains ambiguous. Per the germline V gene, CDR1 is MNHEY and CDR2 is SVGAGI. The V and J ends lost 0 bases and 0 bases respectively, with 9 bases between them. This CDR3 region has 15 residues. CDR3 region: CASSYSVHSSYEQYF. Written as DNA, the CDR3 is TGTGCCAGCAGTTACTCGGTGCACAGCTCCTACGAGCAGTACTTC.